The clone carrying this T cell receptor (beta chain) was observed a single time. The sample is drawn from a study of cytomegalovirus exposure and HLA in healthy donors. Study-wide background: The 120 or so validation repertoires were produced on the same platform as the 700 or so repertoires of the first cohort. This was reported in a later analysis.

TCRdb's table, derived via immunoSEQ multiplex PCR, lists solely in-frame clones and lacks some. Here the sample spans 130,000 or so clones, 89% being singletons. The V and J ends lost 6 bases and 4 bases, in that order; junction bases with no gene match: 5. The germline CDR1 and CDR2 sequences are MNHEY and SVGAGI. The CDR3 contains 13 residues. The sequence was collected from a young woman in good health and CMV-seronegative. The sample consisted of PBMCs. The genes are TRBV6-5 and TRBJ1-1; the match to TRBD1 covers 7 bases. The CDR3: CASSQTGRTEAFF. CDR3 DNA: TGTGCCAGCAGCCAGACAGGGCGCACTGAAGCTTTCTTT.